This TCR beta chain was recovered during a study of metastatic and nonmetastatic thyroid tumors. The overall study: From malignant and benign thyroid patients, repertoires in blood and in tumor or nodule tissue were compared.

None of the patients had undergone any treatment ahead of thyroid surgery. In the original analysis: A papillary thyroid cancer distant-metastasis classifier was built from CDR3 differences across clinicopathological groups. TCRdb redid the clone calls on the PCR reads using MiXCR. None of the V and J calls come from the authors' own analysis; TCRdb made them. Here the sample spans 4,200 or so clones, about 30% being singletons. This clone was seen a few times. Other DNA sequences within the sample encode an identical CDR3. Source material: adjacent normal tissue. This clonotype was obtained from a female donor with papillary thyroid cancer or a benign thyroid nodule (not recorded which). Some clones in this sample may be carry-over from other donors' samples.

CDR3 protein: CASSLTGGGGGRTDTQYF. CDR3 sequence (DNA): TGTGCCAGCAGCTTAACGGGGGGTGGCGGTGGGCGCACAGATACGCAGTATTTT. V usage is TRBV7-3 and J usage is TRBJ2-3; D may be TRBD2 (6 bases). Germline CDR1 reads SGHTA; CDR2 reads FQGTGA. V lost 0 bases and J lost 1, with 17 bases in between. The CDR3 spans 18 residues.